Shown below are 23 T cell receptor beta chains from a single sample sequenced in a study of T cells in Graves' hyperthyroidism and ophthalmopathy. The source material, RNA transcripts, was used to amplify TCR beta CDR3 regions. The TCR CDR3 first-round RT-PCR relied on the HTBI primer set. MiXCR, run by TCRdb on the multiplex PCR reads, gives a single entry per CDR3 protein. The table lists under 700,000 distinct CDR3 sequences, 16% of them singletons. The material sequenced was blood. These receptor sequences come from a woman aged 18-29 years with Graves' hyperthyroidism.

The J gene is TRBJ1-1, the V gene TRBV20-1; TRBD1 might be the D (6 bases). Trimming took 3 bases from V and 4 from J, leaving 24 bases between them. CDR1 DFQATT and CDR2 SNEGSKA come from the germline V gene (reference sequence). The CDR3 sequence is 17 residues long. The CDR3: CSASQGGGLSFGTEAFF. The CDR3 DNA follows: TGCAGTGCTAGTCAAGGAGGGGGACTGAGTTTCGGCACTGAAGCTTTCTTT.

The chain couples TRBV10-1 to TRBJ2-2; D is unclear. Trimming cost V 7 bases and J 0 bases, with 6 bases left between them. CDR3 length equals 13 residues. Germline-derived CDR1 and CDR2 are WNHNN and SYGVQD (reference sequence). DNA of the CDR3: TGCGCCAGCACGACCCCGAACACCGGGGAGCTGTTTTTT. Protein product: CASTTPNTGELFF.

The chain joins TRBV12-3 or TRBV12-4 to TRBJ2-1; 9 bases match TRBD1. The CDR3 sequence is 15 residues long. V was pared by 5 bases and J by 7 bases, with 9 bases of the junction left unmatched. The CDR3 DNA reads as TGTGCCAGCAGTCTGGGACAGGGAGGCCCAAATGAGCAGTTCTTC. Its translation: CASSLGQGGPNEQFF.

This clonotype came up many times. V is TRBV6-1 and J is TRBJ1-4, with TRBD1 as a possible D gene (6 bases). V shed 8 bases and J shed 4 bases, with 17 bases lying between them. The germline CDR1 and CDR2 sequences are MNHNS and SASEGT. This CDR3 contains 15 residues. The CDR3 protein is CASGLLGDNNEKLFF. CDR3 DNA sequence: TGTGCCAGCGGGCTTTTGGGGGACAATAATGAAAAACTGTTTTTT.

This clonotype was counted many times. V usage is TRBV28 and J usage is TRBJ2-1; 10 nucleotides align to TRBD1. J lost 7 bases, V lost 7 bases, and 10 bases had no gene match. CDR1 and CDR2 from the germline V gene are MDHEN and SYDVKM. The CDR3 loop spans 15 amino acids. For the CDR3, the DNA is TGTGCCAGCAAGCTCCCCGGGACAGGGGCGAATGAGCAGTTCTTC. This gives the protein CASKLPGTGANEQFF.

Worth noting for this clonotype: Relative to the germline gene, one junction end is altered; a read error may explain this. The chain recombines TRBV5-1 with TRBJ2-5, with 8 bases aligning to TRBD2. The CDR3 extends over 14 amino acids. Germline CDR1 and CDR2: SGHRS and YFSETQ. Written as DNA, the CDR3 is TGCGCCAGCTCCCGACTAGCGATACAAGAGACCCAGCACTTC. Amino acids: CASSRLAIQETQHF.

This clonotype was counted a few times. V usage is TRBV12-3 or TRBV12-4 and J usage is TRBJ1-2; D remains unclear. This CDR3 spans 14 amino acids. Trimming removed 5 bases at V and 4 bases at J, with 14 bases between. The CDR3 protein is CASSVRDSGYGYTF. CDR3 nucleotide sequence: TGTGCCAGCAGTGTCCGGGATTCTGGCTATGGCTACACCTTC.

This clonotype was found many times. The chain has TRBV20-1 and TRBJ2-7; perhaps TRBD2 as D (7 bases). CDR1 is DFQATT, CDR2 SNEGSKA, per germline (reference sequence). With 2 bases removed from V and 3 bases from J, the gap between germline ends came to 14 bases. This CDR3 is 14 amino acids long. CDR3 coding DNA: TGCAGTGCTAGAAGGGACACTAGCGACTACGAGCAGTACTTC. It is translated as CSARRDTSDYEQYF.

This clonotype appeared a few times. J is TRBJ2-1 and V is TRBV20-1; perhaps D is TRBD1 or TRBD2 (5 bases each). V dropped 6 bases and J dropped 5 bases, with 20 bases sitting between them. From germline, CDR1 is DFQATT and CDR2 SNEGSKA (reference sequence). The length of the CDR3 is 15 residues. The CDR3 spells CSASRGVHTHNEQFF. CDR3 bases: TGCAGTGCCAGTCGAGGGGTACACACACACAATGAGCAGTTCTTC.

This clonotype was recorded at least ten times. The gene calls are TRBV20-1 and TRBJ2-1; D is ambiguous. V was shortened by 5 bases and J by 8 bases, with 19 bases between the two germline ends. This CDR3 has 14 residues. Looked up from germline, CDR1 is DFQATT and CDR2 is SNEGSKA (reference sequence). CDR3 in amino acids: CSAPDQAGGDEQFF. CDR3 nucleotides: TGCAGTGCTCCGGACCAAGCTGGCGGCGATGAGCAGTTCTTC.

This clonotype was seen a handful of times. The chain has TRBV6-5 and TRBJ2-2; D not certain. Trimming cost V 2 bases and J 8 bases, with 18 bases left between them. Germline V gene data show CDR1 as MNHEY and CDR2 as SVGAGI. The CDR3 runs 16 residues. CDR3 in amino acids: CASSYRITQPLGELFF. In DNA, the CDR3 is TGTGCCAGCAGTTACCGGATCACACAGCCCCTTGGGGAGCTGTTTTTT.

As to this clonotype: The junction departs from the called germline gene at one end, perhaps through a read error. The rearrangement joins TRBV19 to TRBJ2-1; 7 bases line up with TRBD2. CDR1 is LNHDA and CDR2 is SQIVND in the germline V gene (reference sequence). This CDR3 region has 14 residues. CDR3 amino acids: CASRRGSSHNEQFF. As DNA, the CDR3 is TGTGCCAGTAGGCGGGGGAGCTCCCACAACGAGCAGTTCTTC.

V and J are TRBV19 and TRBJ2-2; D not resolved. Trimming shortened V by 3 bases and J by 1 base, and 9 bases separated the two germline ends. The CDR3 has 15 amino acids. The V gene's germline CDR1 is LNHDA and CDR2 SQIVND (reference sequence). CDR3 nucleotides: TGTGCCAGTAGTATTATAGGCTGGAACACCGGGGAGCTGTTTTTT. Residues: CASSIIGWNTGELFF. The complete variable domain, with remaining parts taken from reference TRBV19 and TRBJ2-2, reads DGGITQSPKYLFRKEGQNVTLSCEQNLNHDAMYWYRQDPGQGLRLIYYSQIVNDFQKGDIAEGYSVSREKKESFPLTVTSAQKNPTAFYLCASSIIGWNTGELFFGEGSRLTVL.

This clonotype was found many times. This chain joins TRBV7-9 and TRBJ2-3; no clear D. CDR1 and CDR2 (germline): SEHNR, FQNEAQ (reference sequence). V gave up 2 bases and J gave up 2 bases, with 17 bases separating them. CDR3 length: 17 amino acids. DNA for the CDR3: TGTGCCAGCAGCTTACGGACCCCCGGTGGGCACACAGATACGCAGTATTTT. This sequence encodes CASSLRTPGGHTDTQYF.

This clonotype was seen many times. The CDR3 DNA reads as TGTGCCAGCAGCCAAACCGGGACGGCCTATGGCTACACCTTC. Translated: CASSQTGTAYGYTF. This rearrangement joins TRBV5-6 to TRBJ1-2; possible D gene TRBD1, 5 bases. Germline V gene lookup returns CDR1 SGHDT and CDR2 YYEEEE. The germline V and J ends were trimmed by 4 bases and 4 bases, with 14 bases remaining between them. CDR3 size: 14 residues.

A word on this clonotype: This may be a read error, as it is one base from a much larger clone. The chain combines TRBV28 with TRBJ2-2; D possibly corresponds to TRBD1 (6 bases). The CDR3 sequence is 15 residues long. Germline V gives CDR1 MDHEN, CDR2 SYDVKM. V lost 3 bases to trimming and J lost 8 bases, with 16 bases between them. CDR3 in DNA: TGTGCCAGCAGTTTGAGCAGGGGCTCTTCGGGGGAGCTGTTTTTT. Its protein product is CASSLSRGSSGELFF. Drawing the rest from reference TRBV28 and TRBJ2-2, the complete variable domain is DVKVTQSSRYLVKRTGEKVFLECVQDMDHENMFWYRQDPGLGLRLIYFSYDVKMKEKGDIPEGYSVSREKKERFSLILESASTNQTSMYLCASSLSRGSSGELFFGEGSRLTVL.

At least ten counts were recorded for this clonotype. V and J are TRBV18 and TRBJ2-3, with unresolved D. V lost 0 bases and J lost 5, with 9 bases in between. Germline assignment: CDR1 KGHSH and CDR2 LQKENI. The CDR3 is made up of 14 amino acids. The CDR3 nucleotides read TGTGCCAGCTCACCACCGTCTGCCGTAGATACGCAGTATTTT. Residues: CASSPPSAVDTQYF. The variable domain in full, completed from reference TRBV18 and TRBJ2-3, reads NAGVMQNPRHLVRRRGQEARLRCSPMKGHSHVYWYRQLPEEGLKFMVYLQKENIIDESGMPKERFSAEFPKEGPSILRIQQVVRGDSAAYFCASSPPSAVDTQYFGPGTRLTVL.

This clonotype was observed a handful of times. J is TRBJ1-5 and V is TRBV10-1, with no clear D. Trimming left V 2 bases short and J 7 bases short, with 9 bases between. CDR3 length equals 13 residues. Looked up from germline, CDR1 is WNHNN and CDR2 is SYGVQD (reference sequence). CDR3 in DNA: TGCGCCAGCAGTGAGAACAGAGAACAGCCCCAGCATTTT. Protein sequence: CASSENREQPQHF.

This clonotype came up a few times. The chain links TRBV24-1 to TRBJ1-1, with unresolved D. CDR1 is KGHDR and CDR2 is SFDVKD in the germline V gene. V lost 5 bases and J lost 1, with 7 bases in between. CDR3 length equals 13 residues. The CDR3 region is CATSGSSNTEAFF. The CDR3 DNA sequence: TGTGCCACCAGTGGGTCATCGAACACTGAAGCTTTCTTT.

The V and J genes are TRBV7-9 and TRBJ2-1, with 8 nucleotides matching TRBD2. This CDR3 spans 18 amino acids. The V and J ends lost 4 bases and 6 bases, in that order; junction bases with no gene match: 17. The germline CDR1 and CDR2 sequences are SEHNR and FQNEAQ (reference sequence). The chain's CDR3 is CASSSPFGRGVAGNEQFF. The CDR3 coding sequence is TGTGCCAGCAGCTCCCCCTTCGGGCGGGGGGTTGCAGGCAATGAGCAGTTCTTC.

At least ten counts were recorded for this clonotype. The chain has TRBV20-1 and TRBJ2-1; no definite D call. Germline CDR1 DFQATT, CDR2 SNEGSKA (reference sequence). The V end lost 3 bases, the J end lost 1 base, and 10 bases lay between the germline ends. The CDR3 spans 14 residues. Here the CDR3 reads CSARSPSSYNEQFF. DNA of the CDR3: TGCAGTGCTAGGAGCCCCAGTTCCTACAATGAGCAGTTCTTC.

The gene calls are TRBV10-3 and TRBJ2-3; no clear D gene. Per germline, CDR1 ENHRY and CDR2 SYGVKD. The CDR3 spans 14 residues. V was cut by 4 bases and J by 2 bases, with 10 bases left in between. The CDR3 DNA is TGTGCCATCAGTGGACAAACCTACACAGATACGCAGTATTTT. Its translation is CAISGQTYTDTQYF.

The table lists this clonotype with a few counts. The chain employs TRBV19 and TRBJ1-1; 7 bases are shared with TRBD1. Germline values: CDR1 LNHDA, CDR2 SQIVND (reference sequence). The trim removed 7 bases at V and 0 bases at J, leaving 8 bases unmatched. The CDR3 spans 15 residues. The CDR3 nucleotides read TGTGCCAGTACAAAATGGGACAGACTGAACACTGAAGCTTTCTTT. Translation: CASTKWDRLNTEAFF. Based on the CDR3 plus reference TRBV19 and TRBJ1-1, the full variable domain is DGGITQSPKYLFRKEGQNVTLSCEQNLNHDAMYWYRQDPGQGLRLIYYSQIVNDFQKGDIAEGYSVSREKKESFPLTVTSAQKNPTAFYLCASTKWDRLNTEAFFGQGTRLTVV.